This T cell receptor (beta chain) derives from a study of OX40 agonist ivuxolimab in advanced cancers. Study context: Ivuxolimab, an agonist antibody against OX40 (CD134), was given to patients.

V was cut by 6 bases and J by 10 bases, with 25 bases left in between. This CDR3 has 17 amino acids. Looked up from germline, CDR1 is MGHRA and CDR2 is YSYEKL. This clone appeared a single time. What it recognizes is unknown. TCRdb's copy holds only in-frame clones and misses some; the assay was immunoSEQ multiplex PCR. The table has roughly 68,000 clones, roughly 88% seen once; the top ten hold 1.5% to 2%. The study's findings and limits: At 0.1 to 3.0 mg/kg and by week 6, CD4+ and CD8+ T cells in the blood had expanded clonally.

The study sampled blood at baseline, cycle 4 day 1, and cycle 7 day 1. The rearrangement uses TRBV4-1 and TRBJ1-6; possibly TRBD1 for D (5 bases). The TCR sequence derives from an adult with an advanced solid tumor such as melanoma, head and neck, liver or kidney cancer. Here the sequenced sample was CD4+ or CD8+ T cells sorted from blood, taken in a trial of the OX40 agonist ivuxolimab. DNA of the CDR3: TGCGCCAGCAGACTTTTGGAGGGGAGGAATATAAGGTCACCCCTCCACTTT. It specifies CASRLLEGRNIRSPLHF.